These 24 T cell receptor beta chains were sequenced from one sample in a study of cytomegalovirus exposure and HLA in healthy donors. 13 Jbeta primers and 60 Vbeta primers were used for the PCR. Profiled with immunoSEQ multiplex PCR; TCRdb holds only in-frame clones, not every one. Here the sample spans 90,000 to 120,000 clones, 76% being singletons. Sequences were obtained from PBMCs. The origin of the receptors is a woman aged 18-30 years in good health and CMV-seropositive.

This clone has only a few counts. J is TRBJ2-7 and V is TRBV28; TRBD1 matches 10 bases. Unmatched junction bases numbered 4, after V lost 4 bases and J lost 1 base. This CDR3 spans 15 amino acids. Germline CDR1 is MDHEN and CDR2 is SYDVKM. CDR3 sequence reads: CASSSAGQGSYEQYF. CDR3 sequence (DNA): TGTGCCAGCAGTTCCGCGGGACAGGGGTCCTACGAGCAGTACTTC. The complete variable domain, with remaining parts taken from reference TRBV28 and TRBJ2-7, reads DVKVTQSSRYLVKRTGEKVFLECVQDMDHENMFWYRQDPGLGLRLIYFSYDVKMKEKGDIPEGYSVSREKKERFSLILESASTNQTSMYLCASSSAGQGSYEQYFGPGTRLTVT.

V is TRBV5-1 and J is TRBJ2-1, with unresolved D. This CDR3 has 14 residues. The V gene lost 0 bases and the J gene lost 6 bases, with 10 bases spanning the gap. Germline CDR1 is SGHRS and CDR2 is YFSETQ. CDR3 bases: TGCGCCAGCAGCTTGGACGGAGTGGGCAATGAGCAGTTCTTC. This encodes CASSLDGVGNEQFF.

The V gene is TRBV5-6, the J gene TRBJ2-1; D possibly corresponds to TRBD1 (6 bases). CDR1 is SGHDT and CDR2 is YYEEEE in the germline V gene. The V end was cut by 2 bases, the J end by 3 bases, with 12 bases between. This CDR3 contains 15 residues. The CDR3 protein is CASSFRGPVYNEQFF. The CDR3 coding sequence is TGTGCCAGCAGCTTCAGGGGCCCCGTCTACAATGAGCAGTTCTTC.

The chain has TRBV6-5 and TRBJ2-2, with D maybe TRBD2 (7 bases). V lost 1 base and J 3 bases, leaving 12 bases between the germline ends. Per germline, CDR1 MNHEY and CDR2 SVGAGI. CDR3 length: 16 residues. CDR3 nucleotides: TGTGCCAGCAGTTACTGGGAAGGGGGGGACACCGGGGAGCTGTTTTTT. It yields the protein CASSYWEGGDTGELFF.

CDR3 loop: CASSGGTDYEQYF. The CDR3 DNA follows: TGTGCCAGCAGCGGCGGGACAGACTACGAGCAGTACTTC. The chain uses TRBV28 and TRBJ2-7; possible D gene TRBD1, 7 bases. The CDR3 covers 13 residues. CDR1 is MDHEN and CDR2 is SYDVKM in the germline V gene. V lost 6 bases to trimming and J lost 3 bases, with 12 bases between them.

This clone was counted only a few times. This chain joins TRBV7-9 and TRBJ1-1; D ambiguous. The germline CDR1 and CDR2 sequences are SEHNR and FQNEAQ (reference sequence). This CDR3 is 14 amino acids long. V was cut by 1 base and J by 3 bases, with 9 bases left in between. The CDR3 DNA follows: TGTGCCAGCAGCTTAGTTTCGGAGGACACTGAAGCTTTCTTT. Protein product: CASSLVSEDTEAFF. The variable domain in full, completed from reference TRBV7-9 and TRBJ1-1, reads DTGVSQNPRHKITKRGQNVTFRCDPISEHNRLYWYRQTLGQGPEFLTYFQNEAQLEKSRLLSDRFSAERPKGSFSTLEIQRTEQGDSAMYLCASSLVSEDTEAFFGQGTRLTVV.

Here the CDR3 reads CASSPRTGEAFF. The CDR3 DNA sequence: TGTGCCAGCTCACCGAGGACAGGTGAAGCTTTCTTT. The chain uses TRBV18 and TRBJ1-1, with TRBD1 matching 7 bases. The CDR3 runs 12 residues. J was trimmed by 7 bases and V by 3 bases; bases with no gene match: 2. Germline V gene lookup returns CDR1 KGHSH and CDR2 LQKENI.

J is TRBJ1-1 and V is TRBV7-9; D unclear. Trimming left V 6 bases short and J 7 bases short, with 18 bases between. The CDR3 covers 14 residues. In germline, CDR1 is SEHNR, CDR2 FQNEAQ (reference sequence). CDR3 sequence (DNA): TGTGCCAGCAGTTCAGCGGCACTCCGGGATGAAGCTTTCTTT. This codes for CASSSAALRDEAFF.

V gene TRBV30 combines with J gene TRBJ2-7, with TRBD2 identical over 10 bases. Germline CDR1 GTSNPN, CDR2 SVGIG (reference sequence). The CDR3 loop spans 13 amino acids. V trimming: 5 bases; J trimming: 3 bases; junction bases outside the gene matches: 4. CDR3 DNA: TGTGCCTGGTCGCCTAGCGGGGGCTACGAGCAGTACTTC. Residues: CAWSPSGGYEQYF.

This clone was detected once. The chain is built from TRBV6-5 and TRBJ2-7; 9 bases match TRBD2. V was pared by 5 bases and J by 3 bases, with 5 bases of the junction left unmatched. Germline CDR1 reads MNHEY; CDR2 reads SVGAGI. The CDR3 loop spans 14 amino acids. DNA for the CDR3: TGTGCCAGCAGTAGAATAGCGGGAGTCTACGAGCAGTACTTC. It encodes CASSRIAGVYEQYF.

The J gene is TRBJ1-1, the V gene TRBV28; D gene unclear. Trimming removed 2 bases at V and 1 base at J, with 8 bases between. The CDR3 has 14 amino acids. Germline V CDR1 and CDR2: MDHEN, SYDVKM. The CDR3 spells CASSLMSSNTEAFF. The CDR3 nucleotides read TGTGCCAGCAGTTTAATGTCCTCGAACACTGAAGCTTTCTTT.

The chain recombines TRBV2 with TRBJ1-5, with TRBD1 identical over 7 bases. CDR1 SNHLY and CDR2 FYNNEI come from the germline V gene. J lost 0 bases, V lost 6 bases, and 5 bases had no gene match. The CDR3 runs 15 residues. The CDR3 coding sequence is TGTGCCAGCAGCCCCGGGACAGATAGCAATCAGCCCCAGCATTTT. It is translated as CASSPGTDSNQPQHF.

The chain has TRBV25-1 and TRBJ2-1, with 9 bases fitting TRBD2. Unmatched junction bases numbered 6, after V lost 4 bases and J lost 8 bases. CDR3 length: 14 amino acids. Per the germline V gene, CDR1 is MGHDK and CDR2 is SYGVNS. The chain's CDR3 is CASSVGLAGDEQFF. The CDR3 DNA reads as TGTGCCAGCAGTGTCGGTTTAGCGGGAGATGAGCAGTTCTTC.

The V gene is TRBV4-1, the J gene TRBJ2-7; 9 bases align to TRBD2. The CDR3 is 15 residues long. Germline V gene data show CDR1 as MGHRA and CDR2 as YSYEKL. V was pared by 3 bases and J by 3 bases, with 6 bases of the junction left unmatched. The CDR3, as DNA: TGCGCCAGCAGCCAGATAGCGGGAGCGGACTACGAGCAGTACTTC. It encodes CASSQIAGADYEQYF.

The chain recombines TRBV10-3 with TRBJ2-3; perhaps TRBD2 as D (6 bases). Trimming removed 2 bases at V and 4 bases at J, with 13 bases between. The CDR3 is made up of 15 amino acids. Germline V lookup: CDR1 ENHRY, CDR2 SYGVKD. The chain's CDR3 is CAISEVPGAADTQYF. In DNA, the CDR3 is TGTGCCATCAGTGAGGTCCCGGGAGCTGCAGATACGCAGTATTTT.

The chain employs TRBV27 and TRBJ1-2; the match to TRBD1 covers 11 bases. This CDR3 region has 15 residues. Per the germline V gene, CDR1 is MNHEY and CDR2 is SMNVEV (reference sequence). After removal of 3 bases from V and 8 bases from J, the junction contained 8 bases not matched to a gene. The CDR3 DNA reads as TGTGCCAGCAGTTTTAACGGACAGGGGGCTGGAGGCTACACCTTC. It codes for CASSFNGQGAGGYTF.

In its sample, this clone was seen a few times. This sequence joins TRBV7-9 and TRBJ2-7, with TRBD1 identical over 7 bases. With 6 bases clipped from V and 5 bases from J, the junction kept 10 bases outside the gene matches. This CDR3 spans 14 amino acids. The germline V gene encodes CDR1 SEHNR and CDR2 FQNEAQ (reference sequence). The CDR3 reads CASSPRTGRNEQYF. In nucleotides, the CDR3 is TGTGCCAGCAGTCCCAGGACAGGCCGGAACGAGCAGTACTTC. The entire variable domain, with the rest obtained from reference TRBV7-9 and TRBJ2-7, is as follows: DTGVSQNPRHKITKRGQNVTFRCDPISEHNRLYWYRQTLGQGPEFLTYFQNEAQLEKSRLLSDRFSAERPKGSFSTLEIQRTEQGDSAMYLCASSPRTGRNEQYFGPGTRLTVT.

CDR3 sequence (DNA): TGCGCCAGCAGTGCACGCAAAGGGAGCGGGAGGGCGGACGAGCAGTACTTC. Protein: CASSARKGSGRADEQYF. V and J are TRBV10-2 and TRBJ2-7; 10 bases line up with TRBD2. With V trimmed by 4 bases and J by 5 bases, 14 bases remained unmatched. The CDR3 sequence is 17 residues long. CDR1 and CDR2 from the germline V gene are WSHSY and SAAADI.

CDR3 residues: CASSLGRGQISTGELFF. The CDR3, as DNA: TGTGCCAGCAGCTTGGGCAGGGGCCAGATTAGCACCGGGGAGCTGTTTTTT. The genes are TRBV5-6 and TRBJ2-2, with D perhaps matching TRBD1 (6 bases). The CDR3 covers 17 residues. The ends were cut back, 0 bases at V and 4 bases at J, with 16 bases in the middle. Germline V lookup: CDR1 SGHDT, CDR2 YYEEEE.

On this clone: The junction and the germline gene differ at one end; a read error may be behind it. The V call is TRBV7-7, the J call TRBJ2-1; TRBD2 matches at 15 bases. Germline V gene sequence: CDR1 SSHAT, CDR2 FNYEAQ (reference sequence). CDR3 length equals 18 residues. The CDR3 is CASRQGLAGGNSYNEQFF. The CDR3 coding sequence is TGTGCTAGCAGACAAGGACTAGCGGGGGGGAACTCCTACAATGAGCAGTTCTTC.

V usage is TRBV28 and J usage is TRBJ2-7; maybe TRBD2 (6 bases). The ends were cut back, 7 bases at V and 3 bases at J, with 22 bases in the middle. Germline values: CDR1 MDHEN, CDR2 SYDVKM. This CDR3 has 16 amino acids. In DNA, the CDR3 is TGTGCCAGCAACACCCAAGGCGGACTAACCCGCTACGAGCAGTACTTC. It translates to CASNTQGGLTRYEQYF. Full variable domain (rest looked up from reference TRBV28 and TRBJ2-7): DVKVTQSSRYLVKRTGEKVFLECVQDMDHENMFWYRQDPGLGLRLIYFSYDVKMKEKGDIPEGYSVSREKKERFSLILESASTNQTSMYLCASNTQGGLTRYEQYFGPGTRLTVT.

This sequence joins TRBV5-6 and TRBJ1-1; no clear D. V was clipped by 4 bases and J by 2 bases, with 15 bases between them. The CDR3 is 15 amino acids. The germline gives CDR1 SGHDT, CDR2 YYEEEE. The CDR3 spells CASSPSYGDNTEAFF. As DNA, the CDR3 is TGTGCCAGCAGCCCATCTTACGGGGATAACACTGAAGCTTTCTTT.

The V call is TRBV2, the J call TRBJ2-1; no reliable D call. Germline CDR1 SNHLY, CDR2 FYNNEI. Trimming removed 5 bases from V and 2 bases from J, with 10 bases in between. CDR3 length: 14 amino acids. In DNA form, the CDR3 reads TGTGCCAGCAGTTTCCAGCAGGCCTACAATGAGCAGTTCTTC. Protein: CASSFQQAYNEQFF.

The chain joins TRBV6-1 to TRBJ1-5, with TRBD1 as a possible D gene (6 bases). CDR1 is MNHNS, CDR2 SASEGT, per germline. The CDR3 extends over 16 amino acids. V dropped 2 bases and J dropped 0 bases, with 11 bases sitting between them. The CDR3 reads CASSEWGGYSNQPQHF. DNA for the CDR3: TGTGCCAGCAGTGAATGGGGGGGCTATAGCAATCAGCCCCAGCATTTT.